This T cell receptor beta chain originates from a study of T cells in Graves' hyperthyroidism and ophthalmopathy. Whole-study findings and limits: Expanded thyroid clonotypes (above 0.001) were mostly also found in blood.

V was trimmed by 5 bases and J by 6 bases, leaving 13 bases between them. Germline CDR1 SGHDN, CDR2 FVKESK. The CDR3 length is 14 residues. RNA transcripts were the template for amplifying TCR beta CDR3 regions. First-round RT-PCR targeting the TCR CDR3 was performed with the HTBI primer set. TCRdb passed the multiplex PCR reads through MiXCR, listing each CDR3 protein once. The repertoire consists of 500,000 to 800,000 distinct CDR3 sequences, with about 45% occurring once and the leading ten covering about 7.2%. This clonotype has only a few counts. Its antigen is still unknown. The clonotype was recovered from an adult man with Graves' disease, either hyperthyroidism or ophthalmopathy (not recorded which). Sequenced material: peripheral blood or thyroid tissue (not recorded which). V gene TRBV14 combines with J gene TRBJ2-2; perhaps TRBD1 as D (6 bases). The CDR3 protein is CASSTRGSAGELFF. The CDR3 DNA reads as TGTGCCAGCAGCACCAGGGGTTCAGCCGGGGAGCTGTTTTTT.